Below are 26 T cell receptor beta chains sequenced from a single sample in a study of CD8+ T cells in alopecia areata (dated by TCRdb to between 2018 and 2020). The library was produced with the immunoSEQ multiplex PCR assay. RNA was extracted from all samples and reverse transcribed into cDNA as template for TCR sequencing. TCRdb limited this immuneACCESS table to in-frame rearrangements with V and J called. A share of clones is missing; checked studies link under half to unresolved V genes, and the rest is unexplained. Here the sample has 100,000 to 150,000 clones; approximately 49% occur a single time. 18% of the sample belongs to the ten largest clones. The sample's time point label is to be understood as: baseline before oral tofacitinib. This specimen was CD8+ T cells sorted from blood, taken at week 0. These receptors came from a human donor with alopecia areata.

This clone was counted between two and nine times. The V call is TRBV29-1, the J call TRBJ2-7; a possible D gene is TRBD1 (6 bases). The germline V gene has CDR1 SQVTM and CDR2 ANQGSEA. This CDR3 contains 13 residues. V shed 4 bases and J shed 4 bases, with 14 bases lying between them. CDR3 sequence (DNA): TGCAGCGTTGGGAACAGGGAGTTATACGAGCAGTACTTC. The encoded protein is CSVGNRELYEQYF.

This rearrangement joins TRBV11-2 to TRBJ2-3; tentatively, D is TRBD2 (6 bases). The CDR3 contains 16 residues. The germline V gene has CDR1 SGHAT and CDR2 FQNNGV. Trimming stripped 2 bases from V and 2 bases from J, with 14 bases between. The chain's CDR3 is CASSLTGSGLTDTQYF. CDR3 sequence (DNA): TGTGCCAGCAGCTTAACCGGTAGCGGTCTCACAGATACGCAGTATTTT.

The V call is TRBV30, the J call TRBJ2-7, with 8 bases fitting TRBD1. Germline V gene lookup returns CDR1 GTSNPN and CDR2 SVGIG (reference sequence). J was trimmed by 4 bases and V by 6 bases; bases with no gene match: 8. CDR3 length: 13 amino acids. The DNA for the CDR3 is TGTGCCTGTATCCTGGACAGGGTGTACGAGCAGTACTTC. Translating gives CACILDRVYEQYF.

This clone was found once. This chain uses TRBV6-5 with TRBJ1-1; 7 bases fit TRBD1. Per the germline V gene, CDR1 is MNHEY and CDR2 is SVGAGI. J lost 2 bases, V lost 11 bases, and 5 bases had no gene match. The CDR3 has 12 residues. The CDR3 sequence is CAARDRNTEAFF. The CDR3, as DNA: TGTGCCGCCCGGGACAGAAACACTGAAGCTTTCTTT.

The chain has TRBV19 and TRBJ1-2; D gene uncertain. Trimming removed 7 bases at V and 8 bases at J, with 14 bases between. The CDR3 is 12 amino acids. CDR1 and CDR2 (germline): LNHDA, SQIVND (reference sequence). This CDR3 is CASTPGVRGYTF. CDR3 in DNA: TGTGCCAGTACCCCCGGGGTGAGGGGCTACACCTTC.

The V call is TRBV29-1, the J call TRBJ1-2; tentative D call: TRBD1 (5 bases). V was shortened by 0 bases and J by 5 bases, with 10 bases between the two germline ends. The germline V gene has CDR1 SQVTM and CDR2 ANQGSEA. The CDR3 is made up of 13 amino acids. Here the CDR3 DNA reads TGCAGCGTTGAAGATGGTGGGGGGTATGGCTACACCTTC. Protein product: CSVEDGGGYGYTF. The whole variable domain, filled in from reference TRBV29-1 and TRBJ1-2, reads SAVISQKPSRDICQRGTSLTIQCQVDSQVTMMFWYRQQPGQSLTLIATANQGSEATYESGFVIDKFPISRPNLTFSTLTVSNMSPEDSSIYLCSVEDGGGYGYTFGSGTRLTVV.

The chain has TRBV9 and TRBJ1-2; TRBD1 is a possible D gene (5 bases). There are 15 residues in the CDR3. The ends were cut back, 4 bases at V and 6 bases at J, with 19 bases in the middle. The germline V gene encodes CDR1 SGDLS and CDR2 YYNGEE. The CDR3: CASSSPRGVENGYTF. The CDR3 DNA is TGTGCCAGCAGCTCCCCCCGGGGGGTGGAGAATGGCTACACCTTC.

The table lists this clone with a few counts. The chain recombines TRBV5-6 with TRBJ2-5; 7 nucleotides line up with TRBD2. Germline assignment: CDR1 SGHDT and CDR2 YYEEEE. The V segment lost 2 bases and the J segment 2 bases; nucleotides outside the gene matches: 6. The CDR3 covers 15 residues. In DNA form, the CDR3 reads TGTGCCAGCAGCTTCCGGGGGGAAGGACAAGAGACCCAGTACTTC. Protein: CASSFRGEGQETQYF.

The V gene is TRBV9, the J gene TRBJ1-2; no clear D. V lost 3 bases and J lost 5, with 8 bases in between. The CDR3 length is 12 residues. CDR1 is SGDLS and CDR2 is YYNGEE in the germline V gene. CDR3 region: CASSGGGYGYTF. CDR3 DNA: TGTGCCAGCAGCGGGGGAGGGTATGGCTACACCTTC.

This clone has more than one count but fewer than ten. The chain has TRBV5-6 and TRBJ2-1; the D is unclear. This CDR3 region has 11 residues. Germline V gene sequence: CDR1 SGHDT, CDR2 YYEEEE. The germline V and J ends were trimmed by 1 base and 7 bases, with 3 bases remaining between them. CDR3 sequence: CASSLSNEQFF. Written as DNA, the CDR3 is TGTGCCAGCAGCTTGTCTAATGAGCAGTTCTTC.

The chain combines TRBV29-1 with TRBJ1-1; TRBD1 might be the D (5 bases). The V end lost 2 bases, the J end lost 3 bases, and 10 bases lay between the germline ends. The CDR3 loop spans 13 amino acids. The germline V gene encodes CDR1 SQVTM and CDR2 ANQGSEA. The CDR3 DNA sequence: TGCAGCGTTGAACTGGGGGAGGACACTGAAGCTTTCTTT. Amino acid sequence: CSVELGEDTEAFF.

This chain joins TRBV9 and TRBJ2-5; maybe TRBD1 (5 bases). Germline assignment: CDR1 SGDLS and CDR2 YYNGEE. V lost 0 bases and J 4 bases, leaving 13 bases between the germline ends. The CDR3 covers 15 residues. CDR3 sequence (DNA): TGTGCCAGCAGCGTAGCTCAGGGTTCGCGAGAGACCCAGTACTTC. This translates into CASSVAQGSRETQYF.

This clone occurred a few times. The rearrangement links TRBV7-9 to TRBJ1-5; D is unclear. From germline, CDR1 is SEHNR and CDR2 FQNEAQ (reference sequence). This CDR3 has 13 amino acids. Trimming pared 3 bases from V and 2 bases from J, leaving 5 bases between. The CDR3 region is CASSFERNQPQHF. As DNA, the CDR3 is TGTGCCAGCAGCTTTGAACGCAATCAGCCCCAGCATTTT. Full variable domain (outside the CDR3, taken from reference TRBV7-9 and TRBJ1-5): DTGVSQNPRHKITKRGQNVTFRCDPISEHNRLYWYRQTLGQGPEFLTYFQNEAQLEKSRLLSDRFSAERPKGSFSTLEIQRTEQGDSAMYLCASSFERNQPQHFGDGTRLSIL.

Many counts were recorded for this clone. The chain has TRBV15 and TRBJ2-3; 9 bases agree with TRBD2. With V trimmed by 5 bases and J by 0 bases, 3 bases remained unmatched. This CDR3 region has 15 residues. From germline, CDR1 is LNHNV and CDR2 YYDKDF (reference sequence). The CDR3 coding sequence is TGTGCCACCAGCCAGACTAGCGGAAGCACAGATACGCAGTATTTT. This codes for CATSQTSGSTDTQYF.

This clone was observed a handful of times. The chain joins TRBV5-5 to TRBJ2-2; a weak D match, TRBD1 (5 bases). CDR3 length equals 15 residues. Looked up from germline, CDR1 is SGHKS and CDR2 is YYEKEE (reference sequence). V was shortened by 2 bases and J by 1 base, with 9 bases between the two germline ends. The DNA for the CDR3 is TGTGCCAGCAGCTTCAGGGTTGGGAACACCGGGGAGCTGTTTTTT. It is translated as CASSFRVGNTGELFF.

This chain joins TRBV30 and TRBJ1-1; D not resolved. The CDR3 spans 13 residues. The germline V gene encodes CDR1 GTSNPN and CDR2 SVGIG (reference sequence). Trimming left V 1 base short and J 0 bases short, with 6 bases between. Here the CDR3 DNA reads TGTGCCTGGAGTGCGGGGATGAACACTGAAGCTTTCTTT. It codes for CAWSAGMNTEAFF.

This clone was counted once. The same CDR3 also results from other DNA sequences found in this sample. This chain links TRBV30 with TRBJ1-1; D is unclear. The CDR3 loop spans 11 amino acids. Germline CDR1 reads GTSNPN; CDR2 reads SVGIG (reference sequence). The ends were cut back, 5 bases at V and 1 base at J, with 5 bases in the middle. The DNA of the CDR3 is TGTGCCTGGGACCGGAACACTGAAGCTTTCTTT. This codes for CAWDRNTEAFF. The whole variable domain, filled in from reference TRBV30 and TRBJ1-1, reads SQTIHQWPATLVQPVGSPLSLECTVEGTSNPNLYWYRQAAGRGLQLLFYSVGIGQISSEVPQNLSASRPQDRQFILSSKKLLLSDSGFYLCAWDRNTEAFFGQGTRLTVV.

This clone was picked up a small number of times. This likely stems from a read error, as it lies one base from a far larger clone. V and J are TRBV5-6 and TRBJ2-7; D call uncertain. The V and J ends lost 3 bases and 0 bases respectively, with 1 base between them. Looked up from germline, CDR1 is SGHDT and CDR2 is YYEEEE. CDR3 size: 11 residues. The DNA for the CDR3 is TGTGCCAGCAGCTACTCCTACGAGCAGTACTTC. Translated: CASSYSYEQYF.

This clone came up many times. J is TRBJ2-2 and V is TRBV19; D is unresolved. The CDR3 sequence is 14 residues long. From germline, CDR1 is LNHDA and CDR2 SQIVND (reference sequence). V lost 7 bases, J lost 5 bases, and 14 bases lay in between. CDR3 region: CASTDIVWTGELFF. CDR3 sequence (DNA): TGTGCCAGTACTGATATAGTGTGGACCGGGGAGCTGTTTTTT.

V and J are TRBV30 and TRBJ2-2; no clear D. V was clipped by 5 bases and J by 5 bases, with 12 bases between them. CDR3 size: 13 residues. In germline, CDR1 is GTSNPN, CDR2 SVGIG (reference sequence). This CDR3 is CAWAVDVTGELFF. The CDR3 DNA sequence: TGTGCCTGGGCAGTGGACGTTACCGGGGAGCTGTTTTTT.

The rearrangement uses TRBV30 and TRBJ2-3; no reliable D call. Germline CDR1 reads GTSNPN; CDR2 reads SVGIG (reference sequence). The CDR3 has 14 residues. The V end was cut by 3 bases, the J end by 6 bases, with 16 bases between. CDR3 in DNA: TGTGCCTGGAGCAAAAGAGGAGCGCTCGATACGCAGTATTTT. It yields the protein CAWSKRGALDTQYF.

V is TRBV25-1 and J is TRBJ2-5; D not certain. V was shortened by 4 bases and J by 0 bases, with 6 bases between the two germline ends. The length of the CDR3 is 13 residues. Germline V gene data show CDR1 as MGHDK and CDR2 as SYGVNS. CDR3 DNA sequence: TGTGCCAGCAGTGCCGAAAACCAAGAGACCCAGTACTTC. Translating gives CASSAENQETQYF.

The chain links TRBV6-5 to TRBJ2-5; TRBD2 matches at 7 bases. CDR1 and CDR2 from the germline V gene are MNHEY and SVGAGI. The CDR3 has 13 residues. V lost 8 bases, J lost 2 bases, and 5 bases stayed unmatched. CDR3 amino acids: CASGEGLQETQYF. The CDR3 DNA sequence: TGTGCCAGCGGGGAGGGGCTACAAGAGACCCAGTACTTC.

The gene calls are TRBV27 and TRBJ2-7; TRBD1 is a possible D gene (6 bases). CDR3 size: 14 residues. Germline CDR1 and CDR2: MNHEY and SMNVEV (reference sequence). Deletions cut 5 bases from V and 2 bases from J, with 13 bases between. Written as DNA, the CDR3 is TGTGCCAGCAGTGGGCTACGGACAGCCTACGAGCAGTACTTC. This codes for CASSGLRTAYEQYF.

Note on this clone: Additional DNA sequences in this sample encode the identical CDR3. The chain has TRBV30 and TRBJ1-1; maybe TRBD1 (5 bases). This CDR3 is 11 amino acids long. The V and J ends lost 4 bases and 5 bases respectively, with 8 bases between them. Germline V gene lookup returns CDR1 GTSNPN and CDR2 SVGIG (reference sequence). The CDR3 sequence: CAWTRGTEAFF. In DNA, the CDR3 is TGTGCCTGGACTCGGGGGACTGAAGCTTTCTTT.

The V gene is TRBV2, the J gene TRBJ2-5, with D possibly matching TRBD1 (6 bases). CDR3 length: 17 amino acids. The ends were cut back, 3 bases at V and 0 bases at J, with 17 bases in the middle. Germline V CDR1 and CDR2: SNHLY, FYNNEI. The CDR3 DNA follows: TGTGCCAGCAGTGATGGGGACACCCAGAACTACCAAGAGACCCAGTACTTC. The encoded protein is CASSDGDTQNYQETQYF.